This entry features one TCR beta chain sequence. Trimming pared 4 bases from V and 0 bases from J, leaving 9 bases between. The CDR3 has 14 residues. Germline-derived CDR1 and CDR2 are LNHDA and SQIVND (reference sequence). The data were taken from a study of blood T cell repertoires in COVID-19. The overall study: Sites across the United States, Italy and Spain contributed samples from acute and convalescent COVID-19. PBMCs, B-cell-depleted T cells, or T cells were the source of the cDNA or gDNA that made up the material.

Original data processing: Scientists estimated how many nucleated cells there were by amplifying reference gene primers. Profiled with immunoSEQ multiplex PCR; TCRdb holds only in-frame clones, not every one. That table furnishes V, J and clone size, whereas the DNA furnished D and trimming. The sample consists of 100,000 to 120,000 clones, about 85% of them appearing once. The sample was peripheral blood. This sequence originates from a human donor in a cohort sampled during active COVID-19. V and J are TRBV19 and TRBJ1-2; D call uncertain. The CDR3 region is CASSKAGSNYGYTF. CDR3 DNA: TGTGCCAGTAGTAAGGCGGGATCTAACTATGGCTACACCTTC.